This paragraph covers one T cell receptor beta chain sequence. Its specificity is unknown. The data originate from a study of cytomegalovirus exposure and HLA in healthy donors. As for the study in general: Among roughly 180 million T cells, an earlier analysis found roughly 100 million unique TCR beta sequences. Study observations and caveats: In a later analysis, a missense DCLRE1C variant was linked to TCR beta V- and J-gene trimming.

In germline, CDR1 is SGHDT, CDR2 YYEEEE. This CDR3 comprises 15 residues. PCR used 60 Vbeta primers and 13 Jbeta primers. Per the original methods: In a later analysis, of 79 million or so unique beta chains, about 11 million appeared in at least two donors. Clones were sequenced by immunoSEQ multiplex PCR, and TCRdb holds only the in-frame ones, with some missing. That table furnishes V, J and clone size, whereas the DNA furnished D and trimming. The data contain about 120,000 clones, about 83% of them singletons. V gene TRBV5-6 combines with J gene TRBJ2-5; 8 bases line up with TRBD2. Matching the DNA end better, TRBJ2-7 makes the J call doubtful. The source is a woman between 35 and 50 years old in good health and CMV-seropositive. Sequencing was carried out using PBMCs. For the CDR3, the DNA is TGTGCCAGCAGCTTGGGAGCGGGGGTCACCGGCGAGCAGTACTTC. This encodes CASSLGAGVTGEQYF.